This T cell receptor beta chain was observed in a study of a mutant IDH1 vaccine in newly diagnosed glioma. The CDR3 consists of 13 residues. Germline V gene sequence: CDR1 SGDLS, CDR2 YYNGEE. The V end lost 4 bases, the J end lost 6 bases, and 10 bases lay between the germline ends. Produced via immunoSEQ multiplex PCR; TCRdb's table is partial and in-frame only. The repertoire consists of 50,000 to 70,000 clones, with 86% occurring once and the leading ten covering around 1.7%. Stated time point: week 35, safety follow-up. The study gave 300 ug of mutant IDH1 20-mer peptide per vaccine dose, with topical imiquimod. About this clone itself: Its antigen is unknown.

The chain joins TRBV9 to TRBJ2-2; possibly TRBD1 for D (5 bases). Sequencing used PBMCs, obtained from a glioma patient whose treatment included an IDH1 peptide vaccine. The TCR comes from a man between 35 and 55 years old with glioma. CDR3 protein: CASSLGRAGELFF. The CDR3 nucleotides read TGTGCCAGCAGCCTAGGCAGGGCCGGGGAGCTGTTTTTT.